The source of this TCR beta chain is a study of T cell responses to AZD1222 COVID-19 vaccine. CDR1 and CDR2 from the germline V gene are SGHAT and FQNNGV. This CDR3 has 12 amino acids. V lost 4 bases, J lost 8 bases, and 11 bases lay in between. General observations from the study: Donors were mostly white British, more females; clonal diversity possibly underestimated. Researchers took repertoire samples only after the peak T cell response had come.

This clone was seen once. The antigen is not known. Libraries were prepared by immunoSEQ multiplex PCR; TCRdb keeps only in-frame clonotypes and omits some of them. The profile shows over 45,000 clones, about 83% of them singletons. The chain joins TRBV11-2 to TRBJ1-2; no clear D. Sequenced here: peripheral blood, sampled on day 0 of AZD1222 vaccination. This receptor was identified in an adult in good health. CDR3 sequence (DNA): TGTGCCAGCAGCTCCGAGGGTGACGGCTACACCTTC. It is translated as CASSSEGDGYTF.